This T cell receptor (beta chain) was recorded in a study of CD8 T cells in Susac syndrome. Study outcomes and limitations: As acknowledged by the study, its TCR sequencing and HLA analysis included a relatively small number of individuals.

As concerns this clonotype: Its antigen remains unidentified.

The CDR3 has 12 amino acids. From germline, CDR1 is SEHNR and CDR2 FQNEAQ (reference sequence). The V end was cut by 7 bases, the J end by 0 bases, with 7 bases between. Controls were healthy donors (matched for age and sex). Negative magnetic isolation gave CD8+ and CD4+ cells; FACS enriched CD8+ TEMRA. RNA amounts of about 0.5 to 1 ug underwent reverse transcription with random hexamers. TCRdb itself ran the immunoSEQ multiplex PCR reads through MiXCR, one entry per CDR3 protein. Among around 190,000 distinct CDR3 sequences listed, about 95% were seen once. Sequencing was carried out using CD4+ T cells from PBMCs. This clonotype was obtained from a human donor in good health. The genes are TRBV7-9 and TRBJ2-7, with D hard to call. The CDR3 protein is CASTLYSYEQYF. CDR3 nucleotides: TGTGCCAGCACGCTATACTCCTACGAGCAGTACTTC.